Detailed here is one T cell receptor (beta chain). There is no known antigen for this receptor. No base quality values were provided; no much bigger clone lies one nucleotide off. This entry belongs to a study of CD8+ T cells in alopecia areata (dated by TCRdb to the late 2010s). The study in broad terms: Treated patients were enrolled in an open-label pilot trial of oral tofacitinib at 5 to 10 mg twice daily for moderate-to-severe alopecia areata. Patients received tofacitinib for 6 to 18 months and were then followed off drug for 6 months to check for delayed response and recurrence. The study used high-throughput TCRbeta sequencing to examine T cell clonal expansion in alopecia areata, in both the C3H/HeJ mouse model and human patients. On the human side, TCRbeta sequencing was run on scalp tissue and on sorted CD4+ and CD8+ peripheral blood T cells from healthy controls and from alopecia areata patients with either patchy or totalis/universalis disease. Patients on tofacitinib were biopsied at baseline and after 4 and 24 weeks of treatment, and several of the patients also had a later scalp biopsy. Scalp clonality was compared among normal scalp (n=4), patchy alopecia areata scalp (n=8), and alopecia totalis/universalis scalp (n=8). RNA was extracted with the PAXgene miRNA kit for fixed scalp, the miRNeasy kit for PBMCs, and the RNeasy kit for mouse skin. TCRbeta CDR3 regions were amplified by immunoSEQ multiplex PCR using 35 Vbeta forward and 13 Jbeta reverse primers. Overall study results and their limits: Unlike mouse skin, which is dominated by gammadelta T cells, normal human skin has resident alphabeta T cells that are also sequenced, and this complicates analysis of the scalp TCR repertoire. Compared with normal scalp, lesional scalp, particularly in alopecia totalis/universalis, had higher clonality and more expanded CD8+ clones, which suggests antigenic drive. Shared TCR sequences between patients were less evident than in mice, which may be partly attributable to HLA diversity in the patient population.

The CDR3 runs 15 residues from the cysteine to the phenylalanine. The sequence is cut down to CDR3 DNA, 45 bases in frame from base 1. Taken from the germline V gene (reference sequence), the CDR1 and CDR2 loops are GTSNPN and SVGIG. A distance of 17 bases separates the germline ends of V and J, which lose 2 bases and 5 bases respectively. This specimen's time point label, interpreted: baseline before oral tofacitinib. Lesional scalp punch biopsies and peripheral blood were collected from alopecia areata patients. PBMCs were isolated by density centrifugation and stained for CD3, CD4 and CD8, after which CD4+ and CD8+ T cells were sorted on a FACSAria. Receptors were amplified or captured by the immunoSEQ multiplex PCR assay. To provide template for TCR sequencing, every sample had RNA extracted and reverse transcribed into cDNA. SuperScript III was used for first-strand cDNA synthesis, primed with a 2:1 mix of oligo-dT and random hexamers. Amplification bias was assessed with a synthetic immune receptor repertoire, and residual bias was removed computationally. For the original study's pipeline: Raw reads were preprocessed to remove errors, and CDR3 was defined according to IMGT conventions as the region from the conserved cysteine to phenylalanine. To get clonality, Shannon entropy was normalized by log2 of the number of productive unique TCRs and the result was subtracted from 1. CD4 or CD8 identity of scalp clones was inferred by cross-referencing scalp TCRbeta sequences with sorted blood CD4 and CD8 repertoires. TCRdb took over this immuneACCESS table, retaining in-frame rearrangements with V and J assigned. Such tables are incomplete; in checked studies, under half of the missing clones stem from an unresolved V gene, and the remainder is unexplained. V, J and clone size are taken as reported in that table, and D and trimming were inferred from the DNA itself. The sample data list roughly 140,000 clones, and around 51% of these were observed just once. The ten biggest clones cover 0.8% to 1% of the sample.

This chain is built from TRBV30 and TRBJ2-3, with the D segment possibly TRBD1 or TRBD2, each aligning over 5 bases. The clonotype originates from a human donor with alopecia areata. Sample: CD4+ T cells sorted from blood, taken at week 0. The CDR3 protein is CAWSMTAGGGDTQYF. The sequenced DNA: TGTGCCTGGAGTATGACCGCAGGTGGGGGAGATACGCAGTATTTT.